The clone carrying this TCR beta chain appeared a single time. V was pared by 3 bases and J by 6 bases, with 15 bases between. The CDR3 runs to 15 residues. CDR1 and CDR2 (germline): SGDLS, YYNGEE. This sample is drawn from a study of Graves' ophthalmopathy and Graves' hyperthyroidism. On the study more broadly: Peripheral blood was gathered at the point of initial diagnosis, before any treatment started.

As the template, RNA transcripts were used to amplify TCR beta CDR3 regions. The library came from an HTBI-primed first-round RT-PCR and a second-round multiplex PCR. Each CDR3 protein is one row after TCRdb ran MiXCR on the multiplex PCR reads. Of some 390,000 distinct CDR3 sequences in the sample, around 18% were seen once. Pregnancy or lactation, uncontrolled infections and other autoimmune diseases were grounds for excluding patients. Orbital computed tomography and thyroid ultrasound, along with TRAb, serum thyroxine and clinical symptoms, underpinned diagnosis. The sequence came from a woman between 18 and 30 years old with Graves' ophthalmopathy. Sequenced sample: peripheral blood. The genes are TRBV9 and TRBJ2-2; D is possibly TRBD1 (5 bases). The CDR3 sequence: CASSGGSSAAGELFF. The CDR3 nucleotides read TGTGCCAGCAGCGGGGGCAGCTCTGCCGCCGGGGAGCTGTTTTTT.